What follows are 31 T cell receptor beta chains derived from one specimen sequenced in a study of blood T cell repertoires in COVID-19. The protocol was immunoSEQ multiplex PCR, while the TCRdb copy is restricted to in-frame clones and leaves out a portion. Of around 150,000 clones in the sample, over 60% were seen once. The material sequenced was peripheral blood. These receptor sequences come from a woman aged 50 to 65 with active or convalescent COVID-19.

The rearrangement links TRBV7-3 to TRBJ2-2; D is unclear. The germline V gene encodes CDR1 SGHTA and CDR2 FQGTGA. V was cut by 1 base and J by 0 bases, with 6 bases left in between. The CDR3 sequence is 15 residues long. This chain's CDR3 is CASSLSTTNTGELFF. In DNA, the CDR3 is TGTGCCAGCAGCTTAAGCACAACGAACACCGGGGAGCTGTTTTTT.

The rearrangement links TRBV6-6 to TRBJ2-1; D gene uncertain. The germline V gene has CDR1 MNHNY and CDR2 SVGAGI (reference sequence). The V gene lost 2 bases and the J gene lost 8 bases, with 19 bases spanning the gap. CDR3 length equals 16 residues. The CDR3 DNA reads TGTGCCAGCAGTTACGTCGCCAGTCGGAGAAGCGATGAGCAGTTCTTC. This encodes CASSYVASRRSDEQFF.

The chain combines TRBV5-6 with TRBJ1-3, with D uncertain. Germline values: CDR1 SGHDT, CDR2 YYEEEE. The CDR3 is 13 residues long. Trimming took 0 bases from V and 4 from J, leaving 5 bases between them. The CDR3 reads CASSLAMGNTIYF. Written as DNA, the CDR3 is TGTGCCAGCAGCTTGGCCATGGGAAACACCATATATTTT.

The chain links TRBV18 to TRBJ1-2; the D gene is possibly TRBD1 (5 bases). Trimming stripped 7 bases from V and 6 bases from J, with 15 bases between. The CDR3 consists of 13 residues. Germline loops: CDR1 KGHSH, CDR2 LQKENI. The CDR3 loop reads CASLPGFENGYTF. The CDR3 DNA reads as TGTGCCAGCTTGCCAGGGTTCGAAAATGGCTACACCTTC.

The V and J genes are TRBV5-1 and TRBJ2-2, with 8 bases matching TRBD2. V gave up 1 base and J gave up 4 bases; unmatched junction bases: 3. Germline lookup yields CDR1 SGHRS and CDR2 YFSETQ. The CDR3 extends over 15 amino acids. CDR3 sequence (DNA): TGCGCCAGCAGCTTGTCCCGGGGGGGCACCGGGGAGCTGTTTTTT. This gives the protein CASSLSRGGTGELFF.

The chain links TRBV4-3 to TRBJ2-6; D unresolved. Between the trimmed V and J ends, which lost 4 bases and 0 bases, there was a span of 10 bases. The CDR3 totals 16 residues. CDR1 LGHNA and CDR2 YSLEER come from the germline V gene. CDR3 nucleotides: TGCGCCAGCAGCCCCCAAATAGCCTCTGGGGCCAACGTCCTGACTTTC. The encoded protein is CASSPQIASGANVLTF.

This chain joins TRBV29-1 and TRBJ2-3, with TRBD2 as a possible D gene (6 bases). The V end lost 8 bases, the J end lost 4 bases, and 25 bases lay between the germline ends. The CDR3 extends over 16 amino acids. Germline CDR1 SQVTM, CDR2 ANQGSEA. The CDR3 loop is CSPPFGTPRIPDTQYF. For the CDR3, the DNA is TGCAGCCCTCCTTTTGGGACTCCCAGAATCCCAGATACGCAGTATTTT.

This chain uses TRBV7-2 with TRBJ1-2; TRBD1 is a possible D gene (5 bases). V gave up 5 bases and J gave up 5 bases, with 6 bases separating them. Germline CDR1 and CDR2: SGHTA and FQGNSA. This CDR3 is 11 amino acids long. Written as DNA, the CDR3 is TGTGCCAGCAGCCGACAGTATGGCTACACCTTC. Protein sequence: CASSRQYGYTF. The variable domain in full, with the rest retrieved from reference TRBV7-2 and TRBJ1-2, is GAGVSQSPSNKVTEKGKDVELRCDPISGHTALYWYRQSLGQGLEFLIYFQGNSAPDKSGLPSDRFSAERTGGSVSTLTIQRTQQEDSAVYLCASSRQYGYTFGSGTRLTVV.

V gene TRBV5-1 combines with J gene TRBJ1-1; D is unclear. The CDR3 runs to 13 residues. V was cut by 0 bases and J by 7 bases, with 10 bases left in between. Germline V CDR1 and CDR2: SGHRS, YFSETQ. The CDR3 protein is CASSLDIGDEAFF. As DNA, the CDR3 is TGCGCCAGCAGCTTGGATATCGGTGATGAAGCTTTCTTT.

The gene calls are TRBV6-1 and TRBJ1-5; D is undetermined. The CDR3 spans 14 residues. Trimming took 2 bases from V and 5 from J, leaving 10 bases between them. Germline V gene data show CDR1 as MNHNS and CDR2 as SASEGT. The CDR3 bases are TGTGCCAGCAGTGAATGGGCAAGAGATCAGCCCCAGCATTTT. It translates to CASSEWARDQPQHF.

The rearrangement joins TRBV5-1 to TRBJ1-1, with unresolved D. Trimming took 0 bases from V and 4 from J, leaving 10 bases between them. The CDR3 is 14 residues long. The germline CDR1 and CDR2 sequences are SGHRS and YFSETQ. In DNA, the CDR3 is TGCGCCAGCAGCTTGGCCGAGGAGGGCACTGAAGCTTTCTTT. Amino acid sequence: CASSLAEEGTEAFF. The variable domain in full, completed from reference TRBV5-1 and TRBJ1-1, reads KAGVTQTPRYLIKTRGQQVTLSCSPISGHRSVSWYQQTPGQGLQFLFEYFSETQRNKGNFPGRFSGRQFSNSRSEMNVSTLELGDSALYLCASSLAEEGTEAFFGQGTRLTVV.

The chain's CDR3 is CASREPVRGSGNTIYF. The CDR3 DNA sequence: TGTGCCAGCAGGGAACCAGTCAGGGGGTCTGGAAACACCATATATTTT. V and J are TRBV2 and TRBJ1-3; 7 nucleotides agree with TRBD1. The CDR3 consists of 16 residues. Germline-derived CDR1 and CDR2 are SNHLY and FYNNEI. The J segment lost 1 base and the V segment lost 6 bases, leaving 9 bases of the junction unmatched.

The rearrangement joins TRBV6-5 to TRBJ1-2; no clear D. Trimming took 6 bases from V and 3 from J, leaving 8 bases between them. Germline assignment: CDR1 MNHEY and CDR2 SVGAGI. The CDR3 is 12 residues long. CDR3 amino acids: CASRRLDYGYTF. The DNA for the CDR3 is TGTGCCAGCAGACGACTAGACTATGGCTACACCTTC.

The rearrangement links TRBV28 to TRBJ2-1; 7 positions agree with TRBD1. Per the germline V gene, CDR1 is MDHEN and CDR2 is SYDVKM. This CDR3 region has 14 residues. V lost 2 bases and J lost 8; bases outside the gene matches: 6. The CDR3 reads CASSLDREGDEQFF. CDR3 in DNA: TGTGCCAGCAGTTTAGACAGGGAAGGTGATGAGCAGTTCTTC.

The chain combines TRBV6-5 with TRBJ1-5; D is unresolved. The V end was cut by 5 bases, the J end by 3 bases, with 8 bases between. Germline V gene sequence: CDR1 MNHEY, CDR2 SVGAGI. The CDR3 runs 13 residues. The CDR3 region has the DNA TGTGCCAGCAGTCTCAGTCTCAATCAGCCCCAGCATTTT. Translating it yields CASSLSLNQPQHF.

A single count supports this clone. The chain carries TRBV4-2 and TRBJ2-3; 10 bases line up with TRBD2. The CDR3 totals 16 residues. V was pared by 1 base and J by 2 bases, with 3 bases of the junction left unmatched. Germline assignment: CDR1 LGHNA and CDR2 YNFKEQ. CDR3 in amino acids: CASSQASGSSTDTQYF. The CDR3 coding sequence is TGTGCCAGCAGCCAAGCTAGCGGGAGCTCCACAGATACGCAGTATTTT.

This chain connects TRBV7-9 to TRBJ1-1; 8 bases are a match to TRBD1. Germline-derived CDR1 and CDR2 are SEHNR and FQNEAQ (reference sequence). V trimming: 6 bases; J trimming: 8 bases; junction bases outside the gene matches: 2. This CDR3 is built from 11 residues. CDR3 region: CASSRDREAFF. The CDR3 DNA sequence: TGTGCCAGCAGTCGGGACAGGGAAGCTTTCTTT.

DNA of the CDR3: TGCGCCAGCAGCTTGGGAGGAGATTACGAGCAGTACTTC. It codes for CASSLGGDYEQYF. The V and J genes are TRBV5-1 and TRBJ2-7; no firm D call. From germline, CDR1 is SGHRS and CDR2 YFSETQ. V was pared by 0 bases and J by 4 bases, with 8 bases between. The CDR3 has 13 residues.

The DNA for the CDR3 is TGTGCCAGCAGTTCAATCAGGGCCCCGGGGGACTATGGCTACACCTTC. Translation: CASSSIRAPGDYGYTF. The V gene is TRBV27, the J gene TRBJ1-2; perhaps TRBD1 as D (5 bases). Looked up from germline, CDR1 is MNHEY and CDR2 is SMNVEV (reference sequence). CDR3 length: 16 residues. Deletions cut 4 bases from V and 3 bases from J, with 18 bases between.

The V gene is TRBV30, the J gene TRBJ2-3; 9 bases align to TRBD1. Germline V lookup: CDR1 GTSNPN, CDR2 SVGIG (reference sequence). CDR3 length equals 13 residues. V shed 1 base, J shed 4 bases, and the junction held 0 bases outside the gene matches. CDR3 DNA sequence: TGTGCCTGGAGTGGACAGGGGGCAGATACGCAGTATTTT. Translated: CAWSGQGADTQYF.

This clone was counted a single time. The V gene is TRBV28, the J gene TRBJ1-4; 10 nucleotides match TRBD1. The CDR3 loop spans 15 amino acids. Germline trimming cut 5 bases from V and 10 bases from J; bases unmatched to any gene: 10. The germline V gene encodes CDR1 MDHEN and CDR2 SYDVKM. CDR3 protein: CASSRQGASRGKLFF. For the CDR3, the DNA is TGTGCCAGCAGTCGACAGGGGGCGAGTAGAGGAAAACTGTTTTTT.

This clone was observed once. The CDR3 DNA sequence: TGTGCCACCAGCAGTAGCGGGGGGGGAGTTGTTGTGAATGAGCAGTTCTTC. As protein: CATSSSGGGVVVNEQFF. The chain uses TRBV15 and TRBJ2-1; 11 positions agree with TRBD2. The V segment lost 3 bases and the J segment 7 bases; nucleotides outside the gene matches: 11. Germline-derived CDR1 and CDR2 are LNHNV and YYDKDF (reference sequence). The CDR3 covers 17 residues.

The rearrangement links TRBV5-6 to TRBJ2-3; TRBD1 matches at 8 bases. The CDR3 is 15 residues long. Per the germline V gene, CDR1 is SGHDT and CDR2 is YYEEEE. V dropped 0 bases and J dropped 3; count of bases not matched to a gene: 3. The CDR3 bases are TGTGCCAGCAGCTTGGGACAGGGGAGGACAGATACGCAGTATTTT. This codes for CASSLGQGRTDTQYF.

This clone was counted a single time. The chain uses TRBV6-4 and TRBJ2-3; the match to TRBD1 covers 7 bases. CDR3 length: 13 amino acids. Per germline, CDR1 MRHNA and CDR2 SNTAGT. V was pared by 5 bases and J by 5 bases, with 4 bases of the junction left unmatched. The CDR3 protein is CASSTDRVDTQYF. The CDR3 DNA is TGTGCCAGCAGTACCGACAGGGTAGATACGCAGTATTTT.

V gene TRBV9 combines with J gene TRBJ1-4, with TRBD1 matching 10 bases. The CDR3 extends over 14 amino acids. Germline trimming cut 2 bases from V and 8 bases from J; bases unmatched to any gene: 3. The germline V gene has CDR1 SGDLS and CDR2 YYNGEE. CDR3 DNA sequence: TGTGCCAGCAGCGTTGGGACAGGGGCCGAAAAACTGTTTTTT. It codes for CASSVGTGAEKLFF.

This clone was observed a few times. CDR3 in amino acids: CASSDRGREKLFF. The DNA for the CDR3 is TGTGCCAGCAGTGACAGGGGGCGTGAAAAACTGTTTTTT. This chain connects TRBV6-1 to TRBJ1-4; 8 nucleotides line up with TRBD1. Losses at the gene ends were 3 bases for V and 7 bases for J; bases not matched to a gene: 1. Germline CDR1 MNHNS, CDR2 SASEGT. The CDR3 extends over 13 amino acids.

The V and J genes are TRBV30 and TRBJ1-2; D not resolved. V was clipped by 3 bases and J by 7 bases, with 9 bases between them. Germline CDR1 and CDR2: GTSNPN and SVGIG (reference sequence). The CDR3 has 11 residues. The CDR3 DNA follows: TGTGCCTGGAGGGTTGTGGCTGGCTACACCTTC. Its translation: CAWRVVAGYTF.

The chain carries TRBV5-1 and TRBJ1-4; D gene unclear. V lost 4 bases and J 6 bases, leaving 10 bases between the germline ends. The CDR3 spans 13 residues. CDR1 and CDR2 from the germline V gene are SGHRS and YFSETQ. This CDR3 is CASSGGGDEKLFF. DNA of the CDR3: TGCGCCAGCAGCGGTGGCGGCGATGAAAAACTGTTTTTT.

The chain carries TRBV18 and TRBJ2-7, with D hard to call. CDR1 is KGHSH, CDR2 LQKENI, per germline. V lost 6 bases and J 0 bases, leaving 15 bases between the germline ends. The CDR3 runs 15 residues. CDR3 loop: CASSPVLSSSYEQYF. The DNA of the CDR3 is TGTGCCAGCTCGCCGGTACTTTCGTCCTCCTACGAGCAGTACTTC.

This clone has only one observation. The chain carries TRBV7-2 and TRBJ2-5, with 8 bases aligning to TRBD2. Germline-derived CDR1 and CDR2 are SGHTA and FQGNSA. With 5 bases clipped from V and 0 bases from J, the junction kept 8 bases outside the gene matches. This CDR3 has 16 residues. CDR3 DNA: TGTGCCAGCAGCCGTAGGACTAGCCTTTACCAAGAGACCCAGTACTTC. It codes for CASSRRTSLYQETQYF.

This chain links TRBV7-9 with TRBJ1-5; 9 bases match TRBD1. The trim removed 5 bases at V and 6 bases at J, leaving 5 bases unmatched. From germline, CDR1 is SEHNR and CDR2 FQNEAQ (reference sequence). This CDR3 has 14 residues. The DNA of the CDR3 is TGTGCCAGCAGCGCTGACAGGGGGGTTCAGCCCCAGCATTTT. Protein sequence: CASSADRGVQPQHF.